A selection of T cell receptor beta chains follows, all from one sample in a study of molecular identifiers for immune sequencing clone quantification. MiXCR, run by TCRdb on the PCR reads, gives a single entry per CDR3 protein. The profile covers roughly 630,000 distinct CDR3 sequences, with 25% appearing a single time and about 0.81% taken by the ten largest. The sequencing input was naive CD8+ T cells from blood, with Jurkat cell RNA spiked in. The receptors derive from a human donor in good health. Some libraries in this study had Jurkat cell RNA spiked in. Each CDR3 is given with its conserved first and last residue. The D gene is left open where the match is weak. Clone size is given for some rows only: seen once, a few or many times, or a class if the clone is expanded.

j_call v_call d_call clone_size cdr3_nt cdr3_aa
TRBJ2-6 TRBV7-9 NA many TGTGCCAGCACCTTTAGTCCTAGATCTGGGGCCAACGTCCTGACTTTC CASTFSPRSGANVLTF
TRBJ2-7 TRBV27 NA NA TGTGCCAGCAGTATACAGAGCTCCTACGAGCAGTACTTC CASSIQSSYEQYF
TRBJ2-7 TRBV4-2 TRBD2 many TGTGCCAGCAGCCAAGGGGCCGGGACTAACTACGAGCAGTACTTC CASSQGAGTNYEQYF
TRBJ2-7 TRBV20-1 TRBD1 many TGCAGTGCTATACCCGGGACAGCCTACGAGCAGTACTTC CSAIPGTAYEQYF
TRBJ1-5 TRBV4-1 NA many TGCGCCAGCAGCCAAGAGACAGCCTCTAGCAATCAGCCCCAGCATTTT CASSQETASSNQPQHF
TRBJ2-7 TRBV6-2/TRBV6-3 TRBD1 few TGTGCCAGCAAGGTGCCGGGACAGGTTTCGAACGAGCAGTACTTC CASKVPGQVSNEQYF
TRBJ2-7 TRBV2 NA few TGTGCCAGCAGTGAAGTGGCAGGGGCCTACGAGCAGTACTTC CASSEVAGAYEQYF
TRBJ2-2 TRBV29-1 TRBD1 NA TGCAGCGCTGTAAAACAGGGGACCGGGGAGCTGTTTTTT CSAVKQGTGELFF
TRBJ1-2 TRBV6-5 NA NA TGTGCCAGCAGTTACTCGGGGCCCGGTCAGGGGTGGGACTATGGCTACACCTTC CASSYSGPGQGWDYGYTF
TRBJ2-3 TRBV9 TRBD2 few TGTGCCAGCAGCGGACGGGGACTAGCGGGGGGGCTCGGCACAGATACGCAGTATTTT CASSGRGLAGGLGTDTQYF
TRBJ2-7 TRBV13 TRBD2 few TGTGCCAGCAAGTCTTTTGGTAGCGGGAGTGGGGTAACCCACGAGCAGTACTTC CASKSFGSGSGVTHEQYF
TRBJ1-2 TRBV29-1 NA few TGCAGCGTTATCCCGCGGGGAACGAACTATGGCTACACCTTC CSVIPRGTNYGYTF
TRBJ2-3 TRBV9 NA few TGTGCCAGCAGCGTAGAAAGTGGGGGAGTAGATACGCAGTATTTT CASSVESGGVDTQYF
TRBJ2-2 TRBV7-9 TRBD2 NA TGTGCCAGCAGCACAGGACTAGCGGACTCCGGGGAGCTGTTTTTT CASSTGLADSGELFF
TRBJ2-1 TRBV3-1 NA few TGTGCCAGCAGCTCGGTCAACAATGAGCAGTTCTTC CASSSVNNEQFF
TRBJ2-5 TRBV6-2/TRBV6-3 NA NA TGTGCCAGCATCCCACAGTCCCCCCCAGAGACCCAGTACTTC CASIPQSPPETQYF
TRBJ2-6 TRBV6-2/TRBV6-3 TRBD1 few TGTGCCAGCAGTCCACAACACCGGGACAGGGACCCCTCTGGGGCCAACGTCCTGACTTTC CASSPQHRDRDPSGANVLTF
TRBJ2-1 TRBV30 TRBD2 many TGTGCCTGGAGGGGACTAGCACATTACAATGAGCAGTTCTTC CAWRGLAHYNEQFF
TRBJ2-1 TRBV10-3 NA few TGTGCCATCAGTGAGGAGGTTTCTAATGAGCAGTTCTTC CAISEEVSNEQFF
TRBJ1-1 TRBV4-3 NA many TGCGCCAGCAGCCAAGAACGGGGGCGACATATGAACACTGAAGCTTTCTTT CASSQERGRHMNTEAFF
TRBJ2-4 TRBV19 TRBD1 NA TGTGCCAGTAGTATATCAGGGGGATTGCAAAACATTCAGTACTTC CASSISGGLQNIQYF
TRBJ2-2 TRBV4-3 NA NA TGCGCCAGCAGCCAAGATTCTGCAGGGCTCTTATCCGGGGAGCTGTTTTTT CASSQDSAGLLSGELFF
TRBJ2-7 TRBV30 TRBD2 many TGTGCCTGGAGACCGGGACTAGCGGGAGTCGAGCAGTACTTC CAWRPGLAGVEQYF
TRBJ1-4 TRBV5-6 TRBD1 many TGTGCCAGCAGCTTGGTGGGACAGGGCGAAAAACTGTTTTTT CASSLVGQGEKLFF
TRBJ1-1 TRBV5-3 NA few TGTGCCAGAGAGGCGGACAGAAACACTGAAGCTTTCTTT CAREADRNTEAFF
TRBJ2-7 TRBV6-2/TRBV6-3 NA few TGTGCCAGCAGCCTGGGGCATACGGCCTCCTACGAGCAGTACTTC CASSLGHTASYEQYF